This T cell receptor beta chain was obtained from a study of shared clonotypes between healthy human individuals. Findings and caveats of the study: The authors sampled blood alone, and tissue repertoires likely differ.

Original analysis: As immunoSEQ supplied junction-only sequences (without quality scores), filtering differed. Profiled with immunoSEQ multiplex PCR; TCRdb holds only in-frame clones, not every one. V and J calls and clone size are those listed in that table; D and trimming were worked out from the DNA. The sample comprises some 2 million clones, just under 95% of which are singletons, and about 1.1% rests with the top ten. Naive CD8 populations comprised CD45RO-negative cells positively selected for CCR7, excluding terminally differentiated effector memory CD45RA+ cells. With respect to this clone: Its antigen remains unknown.

Material for sequencing was naive CD8+ T cells sorted from blood. This sequence was found in a man between 18 and 35 years old in good health.

The CDR3 sequence: CASSPGLRGTGELFF. For the CDR3, the DNA is TGTGCCAGCAGTCCGGGACTCCGGGGAACCGGGGAGCTGTTTTTT. This chain joins TRBV6-5 and TRBJ2-2; weak D call: TRBD2 (6 bases). CDR3 length: 15 residues. V was trimmed by 5 bases and J by 5 bases, leaving 15 bases between them. Germline CDR1 and CDR2: MNHEY and SVGAGI.